Listed below are T cell receptor beta chains from one sample, sequenced in a study of blood T cells in healthy people across ages. TCRdb redid the calling of the 5' RACE reads with MiXCR, one entry per CDR3 protein. The sample lists 1.8 million or so distinct CDR3 sequences, 35% to 50% occurring once. The specimen was blood. The receptors originated from a human donor in good health. Each CDR3 is given with its conserved first and last residue. The D gene is left open where the match is weak. Rows may omit the clone size; those that give it use once, few, many or a size class.

d_call: .
cdr3_length: 16
j_call: TRBJ1-1
clone_size: .
v_call: TRBV4-3
cdr3_nt: TGCGCCAGCAGCCAAGATAGGACACCTAGGGGCACTGAAGCTTTCTTT
cdr3_aa: CASSQDRTPRGTEAFF

d_call: TRBD1
cdr3_length: 16
j_call: TRBJ1-1
clone_size: once
v_call: TRBV28
cdr3_nt: TGTGCCAGCAGTTCAACCAGCTCGGACAGGAGGACTGAAGCTTTCTTT
cdr3_aa: CASSSTSSDRRTEAFF

d_call: .
cdr3_length: 16
j_call: TRBJ2-4
clone_size: .
v_call: TRBV7-9
cdr3_nt: TGTGCCAGCAGCTTACAGGGCGTTCTAGCCAAAAACATTCAGTACTTC
cdr3_aa: CASSLQGVLAKNIQYF

d_call: .
cdr3_length: 16
j_call: TRBJ1-4
clone_size: .
v_call: TRBV4-1
cdr3_nt: TGCGCCAGCAGCCAAGTGGGGGGGACTTCTAATGAAAAACTGTTTTTT
cdr3_aa: CASSQVGGTSNEKLFF

d_call: .
cdr3_length: 15
j_call: TRBJ2-7
clone_size: .
v_call: TRBV7-2
cdr3_nt: TGTGCCAGCAGCATCCTATGGTGGAGCTCCTACGAGCAGTACTTC
cdr3_aa: CASSILWWSSYEQYF

d_call: .
cdr3_length: 12
j_call: TRBJ2-2
clone_size: .
v_call: TRBV6-2/TRBV6-3
cdr3_nt: TGTGCCAGCAGCCACAGGGGCGGGGAGCGGTTTTTT
cdr3_aa: CASSHRGGERFF

d_call: .
cdr3_length: 12
j_call: TRBJ2-5
clone_size: .
v_call: TRBV7-9
cdr3_nt: TGTGCCAGCAGGGTGGGTCTGGAGACCCAGTACTTC
cdr3_aa: CASRVGLETQYF

d_call: TRBD1
cdr3_length: 15
j_call: TRBJ2-1
clone_size: .
v_call: TRBV5-1
cdr3_nt: TGCGCCAGCAGCGGGGGACAGGGGGCCGTCAATGAGCAGTTCTTC
cdr3_aa: CASSGGQGAVNEQFF

d_call: .
cdr3_length: 15
j_call: TRBJ2-5
clone_size: .
v_call: TRBV12-3/TRBV12-4
cdr3_nt: TGTGCCAGCAGGCTAAGGGGGAAGGCACAAGAGACCCAGTACTTC
cdr3_aa: CASRLRGKAQETQYF

d_call: TRBD1
cdr3_length: 15
j_call: TRBJ2-1
clone_size: .
v_call: TRBV6-2/TRBV6-3
cdr3_nt: TGTGCCAGCAGTTACGAACGAGACAGGGGTGATGAGCAGTTCTTC
cdr3_aa: CASSYERDRGDEQFF

d_call: .
cdr3_length: 14
j_call: TRBJ2-7
clone_size: few
v_call: TRBV7-2
cdr3_nt: TGTGCCAGCAGCAAAGGGACTTTTAGATACGAGCAGTACTTC
cdr3_aa: CASSKGTFRYEQYF

d_call: TRBD2
cdr3_length: 15
j_call: TRBJ2-1
clone_size: once
v_call: TRBV5-1
cdr3_nt: TGCGCCAGCAGCTCGATTTACGGGGGGTTCAATGAGCAGTTCTTC
cdr3_aa: CASSSIYGGFNEQFF

d_call: TRBD1
cdr3_length: 16
j_call: TRBJ2-3
clone_size: .
v_call: TRBV5-1
cdr3_nt: TGCGCCAGCAGCCAGGACAGGGGGAATGGCGCAGATACGCAGTATTTT
cdr3_aa: CASSQDRGNGADTQYF

d_call: .
cdr3_length: 11
j_call: TRBJ2-3
clone_size: .
v_call: TRBV20-1
cdr3_nt: TGCAGTTCAATCGGGGGCGGAACGCAGTATTTT
cdr3_aa: CSSIGGGTQYF

d_call: .
cdr3_length: 14
j_call: TRBJ2-1
clone_size: few
v_call: TRBV2
cdr3_nt: TGTGCCAGCAGTGAAATACTGCCAGGCGATGAGCAGTTCTTC
cdr3_aa: CASSEILPGDEQFF

d_call: .
cdr3_length: 13
j_call: TRBJ1-2
clone_size: .
v_call: TRBV15
cdr3_nt: TGTGCCACCAGCAGAGCCCGGGGAATTGGCTACACCTTC
cdr3_aa: CATSRARGIGYTF

d_call: .
cdr3_length: 18
j_call: TRBJ2-6
clone_size: .
v_call: TRBV5-1
cdr3_nt: TGCGCCAGCAGCTTTCCGCGGGACCCGAGCTCTGGGGCCAACGTCCTGACTTTC
cdr3_aa: CASSFPRDPSSGANVLTF

d_call: .
cdr3_length: 13
j_call: TRBJ2-7
clone_size: .
v_call: TRBV18
cdr3_nt: TGTGCCAGCTCACCCGGGCAAATGGGCGAGCAGTACTTC
cdr3_aa: CASSPGQMGEQYF

d_call: .
cdr3_length: 13
j_call: TRBJ2-7
clone_size: few
v_call: TRBV20-1
cdr3_nt: TGCAGTGCTAGAGCAGGGCGGGGCTACGAGCAGTACTTC
cdr3_aa: CSARAGRGYEQYF

d_call: .
cdr3_length: 16
j_call: TRBJ1-5
clone_size: few
v_call: TRBV28
cdr3_nt: TGTGCCAGCAAACTGGGGGGGGGTCTAAGCAATCAGCCCCAGCATTTT
cdr3_aa: CASKLGGGLSNQPQHF

d_call: .
cdr3_length: 13
j_call: TRBJ2-7
clone_size: few
v_call: TRBV2
cdr3_nt: TGTGCCAGCAGCCGGGGCCAGGAATACGAGCAGTACTTC
cdr3_aa: CASSRGQEYEQYF

d_call: TRBD2
cdr3_length: 17
j_call: TRBJ2-3
clone_size: .
v_call: TRBV7-9
cdr3_nt: TGTGCCAGCAGCTTCGCTACTAGCGGTACTAGCACAGATACGCAGTATTTT
cdr3_aa: CASSFATSGTSTDTQYF

d_call: .
cdr3_length: 13
j_call: TRBJ2-1
clone_size: many
v_call: TRBV29-1
cdr3_nt: TGCAGCGTTGCAGGGGGGTCCTACAATGAGCAGTTCTTC
cdr3_aa: CSVAGGSYNEQFF

d_call: TRBD1
cdr3_length: 17
j_call: TRBJ2-7
clone_size: .
v_call: TRBV7-2
cdr3_nt: TGTGCCAGCAGCTTAGGAATCGGGACAGGGAGCTCCTACGAGCAGTACTTC
cdr3_aa: CASSLGIGTGSSYEQYF

d_call: .
cdr3_length: 16
j_call: TRBJ2-7
clone_size: .
v_call: TRBV7-2
cdr3_nt: TGTGCCAGCAGCTTAGGGATGGTGGGGCAAGGCTACGAGCAGTACTTC
cdr3_aa: CASSLGMVGQGYEQYF

d_call: .
cdr3_length: 15
j_call: TRBJ1-2
clone_size: .
v_call: TRBV12-3/TRBV12-4
cdr3_nt: TGTGCCAGCAGTTTATGGGGGGAAGCTAACTATGGCTACACCTTC
cdr3_aa: CASSLWGEANYGYTF

d_call: .
cdr3_length: 15
j_call: TRBJ1-6
clone_size: .
v_call: TRBV6-2/TRBV6-3
cdr3_nt: TGTGCCAGCAGTTACTCAGGGGCTAAGGATTCACCCCTCCACTTT
cdr3_aa: CASSYSGAKDSPLHF

d_call: .
cdr3_length: 14
j_call: TRBJ2-7
clone_size: few
v_call: TRBV28
cdr3_nt: TGTGCCAGCAGACCCGCCGACTACTCCTACGAGCAGTACTTC
cdr3_aa: CASRPADYSYEQYF

d_call: TRBD2
cdr3_length: 14
j_call: TRBJ2-5
clone_size: .
v_call: TRBV9
cdr3_nt: TGTGCCAGCAGCGTAGCGGGGAGGGGAGAGACCCAGTACTTC
cdr3_aa: CASSVAGRGETQYF

d_call: .
cdr3_length: 15
j_call: TRBJ2-7
clone_size: few
v_call: TRBV9
cdr3_nt: TGTGCCAGCAGCGTAGGTGCGGGGACCTACTACGAGCAGTACTTC
cdr3_aa: CASSVGAGTYYEQYF

d_call: TRBD1
cdr3_length: 18
j_call: TRBJ2-6
clone_size: .
v_call: TRBV7-9
cdr3_nt: TGTGCCAGCAGCTCACAATTTGGGACAGCGTCTGGGGCCAACGTCCTGACTTTC
cdr3_aa: CASSSQFGTASGANVLTF

d_call: TRBD2
cdr3_length: 15
j_call: TRBJ2-5
clone_size: once
v_call: TRBV20-1
cdr3_nt: TGCAGTGCTAGAGATCCTAGCGGGGTGGAGGAGACCCAGTACTTC
cdr3_aa: CSARDPSGVEETQYF

d_call: .
cdr3_length: 15
j_call: TRBJ2-3
clone_size: once
v_call: TRBV18
cdr3_nt: TGTGCCAGCTCACCACCGGCCCGCAGGACAGATACGCAGTATTTT
cdr3_aa: CASSPPARRTDTQYF

d_call: .
cdr3_length: 18
j_call: TRBJ2-6
clone_size: .
v_call: TRBV12-3/TRBV12-4
cdr3_nt: TGTGCCAGCAGTTGGACCCCCTACTCCAGCTCTGGGGCCAACGTCCTGACTTTC
cdr3_aa: CASSWTPYSSSGANVLTF

d_call: TRBD1
cdr3_length: 12
j_call: TRBJ1-1
clone_size: few
v_call: TRBV18
cdr3_nt: TGTGCCAGCTCACCCCCCAGGGGGCTAGCTTTCTTT
cdr3_aa: CASSPPRGLAFF

d_call: TRBD1
cdr3_length: 14
j_call: TRBJ2-7
clone_size: many
v_call: TRBV7-2
cdr3_nt: TGTGCCAGCAGCACACGGACAGGGCGCCGCGAGCAGTACTTC
cdr3_aa: CASSTRTGRREQYF

d_call: .
cdr3_length: 15
j_call: TRBJ2-5
clone_size: few
v_call: TRBV12-3/TRBV12-4
cdr3_nt: TGTGCCAGCAGTTTCCTCTCGGACAGCCCTGTTGAGCAGTACTTC
cdr3_aa: CASSFLSDSPVEQYF

d_call: .
cdr3_length: 13
j_call: TRBJ1-5
clone_size: .
v_call: TRBV6-2/TRBV6-3
cdr3_nt: TGTGCCAACCGGACAGCACCTCATCAGCCCCAGCATTTT
cdr3_aa: CANRTAPHQPQHF

d_call: .
cdr3_length: 13
j_call: TRBJ2-6
clone_size: .
v_call: TRBV29-1
cdr3_nt: TGCAGCGTTAAAGCTACTGGGGCCAACGTCCTGACTTTC
cdr3_aa: CSVKATGANVLTF

d_call: TRBD2
cdr3_length: 21
j_call: TRBJ2-2
clone_size: .
v_call: TRBV4-1
cdr3_nt: TGCGCCAGCAGCCAAGAAGGATACCTTGCTAGCGGGGGGGCCGAACTAGGGGAGCTGTTTTTT
cdr3_aa: CASSQEGYLASGGAELGELFF

d_call: .
cdr3_length: 14
j_call: TRBJ2-7
clone_size: once
v_call: TRBV12-3/TRBV12-4
cdr3_nt: TGTGCCAGCAGCCCGGGTCTCCCCTCCTACGAGCAGTACTTC
cdr3_aa: CASSPGLPSYEQYF

d_call: .
cdr3_length: 15
j_call: TRBJ1-1
clone_size: few
v_call: TRBV4-2
cdr3_nt: TGTGCCAGCAGCCAAGAGGGGGACGGCCGGTATGAAGCTTTCTTT
cdr3_aa: CASSQEGDGRYEAFF

d_call: TRBD1
cdr3_length: 15
j_call: TRBJ1-2
clone_size: .
v_call: TRBV7-3
cdr3_nt: TGTGCCAGCAGCGGCTACAGGGGTACTAACTATGGCTACACCTTC
cdr3_aa: CASSGYRGTNYGYTF

d_call: .
cdr3_length: 11
j_call: TRBJ2-5
clone_size: .
v_call: TRBV7-9
cdr3_nt: TGTTCCAGCAGCCCTGGGCAGACCCAGTACTTC
cdr3_aa: CSSSPGQTQYF

d_call: .
cdr3_length: 15
j_call: TRBJ2-6
clone_size: .
v_call: TRBV20-1
cdr3_nt: TGCAGTGCTCTGTCTCTCCTCTCTGGGGCCAACGTCCCGACTTTC
cdr3_aa: CSALSLLSGANVPTF

d_call: .
cdr3_length: 13
j_call: TRBJ1-5
clone_size: few
v_call: TRBV9
cdr3_nt: TGTGCCAGCCAGGCAGCTCTCGGTCAGCCCCAGCATTTT
cdr3_aa: CASQAALGQPQHF

d_call: .
cdr3_length: 11
j_call: TRBJ1-6
clone_size: once
v_call: TRBV6-2/TRBV6-3
cdr3_nt: TGTGCCAGCAGTTACGGGACTTCCCTCCACTTT
cdr3_aa: CASSYGTSLHF

d_call: TRBD1
cdr3_length: 15
j_call: TRBJ2-1
clone_size: few
v_call: TRBV12-3/TRBV12-4
cdr3_nt: TGTGCCAGCAGGTCTCCGGGACAGGGGATGAATGAGCAGTTCTTC
cdr3_aa: CASRSPGQGMNEQFF

d_call: .
cdr3_length: 12
j_call: TRBJ2-7
clone_size: .
v_call: TRBV25-1
cdr3_nt: TGTGCCAGCCAACTTGGCCTCTACGGGCAGTACTTC
cdr3_aa: CASQLGLYGQYF

d_call: .
cdr3_length: 14
j_call: TRBJ2-7
clone_size: .
v_call: TRBV10-3
cdr3_nt: TGTGCCATCAGTGAGTCCAAGTCCCGGGACGAGCAGTACTTC
cdr3_aa: CAISESKSRDEQYF

d_call: .
cdr3_length: 12
j_call: TRBJ1-5
clone_size: .
v_call: TRBV6-2/TRBV6-3
cdr3_nt: TGTGCCAGCAAAGATAGGTTCCAGCCCCAGCATTTT
cdr3_aa: CASKDRFQPQHF

d_call: .
cdr3_length: 15
j_call: TRBJ1-2
clone_size: few
v_call: TRBV5-4
cdr3_nt: TGTGCCAGCAGCCCCGAGGGGGGGCTAGGCTATGGCTACACCTTC
cdr3_aa: CASSPEGGLGYGYTF

d_call: TRBD1
cdr3_length: 18
j_call: TRBJ2-1
clone_size: once
v_call: TRBV7-3
cdr3_nt: TGTGCCAGCAGCTTAAGGAAGACAGGGGGGGATTCCTACAATGAGCAGTTCTTC
cdr3_aa: CASSLRKTGGDSYNEQFF

d_call: .
cdr3_length: 11
j_call: TRBJ2-7
clone_size: few
v_call: TRBV6-8
cdr3_nt: TGTGCCAGCCCCTACTCCAATGAACCGTACTTC
cdr3_aa: CASPYSNEPYF

d_call: .
cdr3_length: 13
j_call: TRBJ2-7
clone_size: .
v_call: TRBV7-2
cdr3_nt: TGTGCCAGCAGCTTACTAGGGGAATACGAGCAGTACTTC
cdr3_aa: CASSLLGEYEQYF

d_call: .
cdr3_length: 14
j_call: TRBJ2-7
clone_size: .
v_call: TRBV20-1
cdr3_nt: TGCAGTGCTAGAAGATTGCAGGGGATCTACGAGCAGTACTTC
cdr3_aa: CSARRLQGIYEQYF

d_call: .
cdr3_length: 14
j_call: TRBJ2-5
clone_size: few
v_call: TRBV4-3
cdr3_nt: TGCGCCAGCAGCCAAGATCTCGGGACGGAGACCCAGTACTTC
cdr3_aa: CASSQDLGTETQYF

d_call: .
cdr3_length: 13
j_call: TRBJ1-2
clone_size: few
v_call: TRBV29-1
cdr3_nt: TGCAGCGTGGGCTCCAGGGATCGCTATGGCTACACCTTC
cdr3_aa: CSVGSRDRYGYTF

d_call: TRBD1
cdr3_length: 16
j_call: TRBJ1-6
clone_size: few
v_call: TRBV20-1
cdr3_nt: TGCAGTGCTAGAGGCCGTTACAGGGGTTACTTTTCACCCCTCCACTTT
cdr3_aa: CSARGRYRGYFSPLHF